The subject of this entry is one T cell receptor beta chain. The entry originates in a study of control samples from healthy donors and cancer patients. This table comes from immunoSEQ multiplex PCR, and its TCRdb copy is limited to in-frame clones, with some not included. The table includes about 410,000 clones, over 75% detected once. The sequenced sample consisted of PBMCs. This clonotype was obtained from a man aged 40-49 years with head and neck cancer.

CDR3 DNA sequence: TGTGCCAGCCCCCCGGTAGGGGAACCAAAATCCACCGGGGAGCTGTTTTTT. Translation gives CASPPVGEPKSTGELFF. The genes are TRBV18 and TRBJ2-2; D might be TRBD1 (5 bases). Trimming shortened V by 8 bases and J by 4 bases, and 23 bases separated the two germline ends. From germline, CDR1 is KGHSH and CDR2 LQKENI. The CDR3 spans 17 residues.